These 23 T cell receptor beta chains came from one sample sequenced in a study of T cells after yellow fever vaccination. TCRdb used MiXCR to reprocess the 5' RACE reads, holding one entry per CDR3 protein. This table has 400,000 or so distinct CDR3 sequences, 9.5% to 13% appearing once. The sequenced sample was PBMCs, obtained on the day of the first yellow fever vaccination. Source of these receptors: a man younger than 30 who received the YFV17D yellow fever vaccine.

The chain employs TRBV20-1 and TRBJ2-3, with 8 bases that match TRBD2. CDR3 length: 16 amino acids. Germline V CDR1 and CDR2: DFQATT, SNEGSKA (reference sequence). After removal of 1 base from V and 0 bases from J, the junction contained 6 bases not matched to a gene. The CDR3 sequence: CSARGGGTASTDTQYF. DNA for the CDR3: TGCAGTGCTAGAGGCGGGGGGACTGCTAGCACAGATACGCAGTATTTT.

This clonotype was recorded a few times. The rearrangement uses TRBV29-1 and TRBJ1-2; D perhaps matches TRBD1 (5 bases). The germline gives CDR1 SQVTM, CDR2 ANQGSEA. There are 14 residues in the CDR3. V gave up 5 bases and J gave up 4 bases, with 17 bases separating them. In nucleotides, the CDR3 is TGCAGCGTTAGGGCAAGGACACCTACCTATGGCTACACCTTC. Its protein is CSVRARTPTYGYTF.

The chain joins TRBV23-1 to TRBJ2-3, with unresolved D. TRBV23-1 is marked as an open reading frame, function uncertain. With 5 bases removed from V and 5 bases from J, the gap between germline ends came to 8 bases. The CDR3 runs 12 residues. CDR3 sequence (DNA): TGCGCCAGCAGTAGCCGGAAAGATACGCAGTATTTT. It translates to CASSSRKDTQYF.

DNA for the CDR3: TGCGCCAGCAGCTTGACAGGGCCAGAGGAGCAGTTCTTC. Amino acid sequence: CASSLTGPEEQFF. The V gene is TRBV5-1, the J gene TRBJ2-1; a weak D match, TRBD1 (6 bases). The V and J ends lost 1 base and 10 bases respectively, with 12 bases between them. The CDR3 is made up of 13 amino acids. Germline CDR1 and CDR2: SGHRS and YFSETQ.

The rearrangement joins TRBV20-1 to TRBJ2-1; D ambiguous. The CDR3 length is 17 residues. Trimming removed 0 bases at V and 0 bases at J, with 15 bases between. Germline V lookup: CDR1 DFQATT, CDR2 SNEGSKA (reference sequence). The CDR3 reads CSARDRAPVSSYNEQFF. Here the CDR3 DNA reads TGCAGTGCTAGAGATCGAGCACCGGTAAGCTCCTACAATGAGCAGTTCTTC.

The chain employs TRBV3-1 and TRBJ2-7, with 15 bases identical to TRBD2. The CDR3 is 16 amino acids. V lost 5 bases to trimming and J lost 5 bases; unmatched junction nucleotides: 7. Germline-derived CDR1 and CDR2 are LGHDT and YNNKEL (reference sequence). CDR3 amino acids: CASSDRTSGGEDEQYF. CDR3 nucleotide sequence: TGTGCCAGCAGCGACCGGACTAGCGGGGGGGAGGACGAGCAGTACTTC.

V is TRBV1 and J is TRBJ2-7; TRBD2 reflects the table's D call only, with no check against the DNA. TRBV1 is noted as a pseudogene. The CDR3 covers 18 residues. The CDR3: CTSSPRTSGGLSSYEQYV. CDR3 DNA sequence: TGCACCAGCAGCCCAAGGACTAGCGGGGGGTTAAGCTCCTACGAGCAGTACGTC.

This clonotype has more than one count but fewer than ten. The chain uses TRBV7-9 and TRBJ1-5, with unresolved D. The germline V and J ends were trimmed by 4 bases and 4 bases, with 8 bases remaining between them. The CDR3 is 13 amino acids. Germline assignment: CDR1 SEHNR and CDR2 FQNEAQ (reference sequence). CDR3 loop: CASSYNLNQPQHF. CDR3 coding DNA: TGTGCCAGCAGCTATAACCTTAATCAGCCCCAGCATTTT.

This clonotype was recorded at least ten times. The rearrangement uses TRBV5-1 and TRBJ1-5; a possible D gene is TRBD1 (5 bases). The V gene lost 0 bases and the J gene lost 7 bases, with 11 bases spanning the gap. CDR1 SGHRS and CDR2 YFSETQ come from the germline V gene. The CDR3 has 14 residues. The chain's CDR3 is CASSLDQGGQPQHF. The CDR3 DNA follows: TGCGCCAGCAGCTTGGATCAGGGAGGCCAGCCCCAGCATTTT. Combining the CDR3 with reference TRBV5-1 and TRBJ1-5 gives the whole variable domain KAGVTQTPRYLIKTRGQQVTLSCSPISGHRSVSWYQQTPGQGLQFLFEYFSETQRNKGNFPGRFSGRQFSNSRSEMNVSTLELGDSALYLCASSLDQGGQPQHFGDGTRLSIL.

The chain couples TRBV7-2 to TRBJ2-7; 9 nucleotides match TRBD2. There are 17 residues in the CDR3. CDR1 and CDR2 from the germline V gene are SGHTA and FQGNSA. V trimming: 1 base; J trimming: 1 base; junction bases outside the gene matches: 8. The CDR3 is CASSLEPSGDTSYEQYF. CDR3 nucleotide sequence: TGTGCCAGCAGCTTAGAGCCTAGCGGGGACACTTCCTACGAGCAGTACTTC.

This clonotype was picked up many times. This chain joins TRBV29-1 and TRBJ1-1, with D unclear. Germline V CDR1 and CDR2: SQVTM, ANQGSEA. The ends were cut back, 4 bases at V and 0 bases at J, with 6 bases in the middle. The CDR3 has 12 amino acids. CDR3 bases: TGCAGCGTTGGCGTAATGAACACTGAAGCTTTCTTT. The encoded protein is CSVGVMNTEAFF.

The chain employs TRBV7-2 and TRBJ2-1; 8 bases match TRBD2. With V trimmed by 6 bases and J by 5 bases, 9 bases remained unmatched. This CDR3 comprises 15 residues. Germline lookup yields CDR1 SGHTA and CDR2 FQGNSA. The CDR3 loop is CASSLAGEGHNEQFF. CDR3 nucleotides: TGTGCCAGCAGTCTAGCGGGCGAGGGTCACAATGAGCAGTTCTTC.

This clonotype was seen only a few times. This chain joins TRBV6-2 or TRBV6-3 and TRBJ2-1; the D gene is possibly TRBD1 (5 bases). The V gene lost 4 bases and the J gene lost 2 bases, with 6 bases spanning the gap. The CDR3 has 13 amino acids. Germline loops: CDR1 MNHEY, CDR2 SVGEGT. In nucleotides, the CDR3 is TGTGCCAGCAGTTGGACAACCTACAATGAGCAGTTCTTC. As protein: CASSWTTYNEQFF.

This clonotype was counted between two and nine times. The chain joins TRBV4-2 to TRBJ2-7; 11 bases align to TRBD2. Trimming cost V 0 bases and J 6 bases; bases outside gene matches: 10. Germline CDR1 is LGHNA and CDR2 is YNFKEQ. This CDR3 comprises 17 residues. Here the CDR3 DNA reads TGTGCCAGCAGCCAAGAGGGTAGCGGGAGGGGCGGACTCGAGCAGTACTTC. Translation: CASSQEGSGRGGLEQYF.

The genes are TRBV6-4 and TRBJ2-7, with D tentatively TRBD1 (5 bases). V was cut by 4 bases and J by 4 bases, with 17 bases left in between. The CDR3 length is 15 residues. Per the germline V gene, CDR1 is MRHNA and CDR2 is SNTAGT. The CDR3 nucleotides are TGTGCCAGCAGTGGGGTCGGCCCAGGGCGTTACGAGCAGTACGTC. Its protein is CASSGVGPGRYEQYV.

This sequence joins TRBV9 and TRBJ1-2; no reliable D call. The CDR3 is 14 amino acids. Germline V gives CDR1 SGDLS, CDR2 YYNGEE. Trimming cost V 0 bases and J 0 bases, with 6 bases left between them. Written as DNA, the CDR3 is TGTGCCAGCAGCGTAGGTAGCACTAACTATGGCTACACCTTC. Its protein is CASSVGSTNYGYTF. Using reference TRBV9 and TRBJ1-2 for the parts outside the CDR3, the full variable domain is DSGVTQTPKHLITATGQRVTLRCSPRSGDLSVYWYQQSLDQGLQFLIQYYNGEERAKGNILERFSAQQFPDLHSELNLSSLELGDSALYFCASSVGSTNYGYTFGSGTRLTVV.

This clonotype was counted only a few times. This chain connects TRBV7-9 to TRBJ1-1; D gene unclear. The CDR3 loop spans 15 amino acids. Trimming left V 5 bases short and J 4 bases short, with 17 bases between. The germline gives CDR1 SEHNR, CDR2 FQNEAQ (reference sequence). The CDR3 sequence: CASSRTLGIGTEAFF. In DNA form, the CDR3 reads TGTGCCAGCAGCCGAACATTGGGGATTGGCACTGAAGCTTTCTTT.

This clonotype has a handful of counts. This chain joins TRBV7-2 and TRBJ2-2; a possible D gene is TRBD1 (6 bases). CDR1 is SGHTA and CDR2 is FQGNSA in the germline V gene. V lost 6 bases and J lost 5, with 16 bases in between. This CDR3 is built from 15 residues. CDR3 sequence reads: CASSRQTQGTGELFF. Here the CDR3 DNA reads TGTGCCAGCAGTCGTCAGACGCAGGGGACCGGGGAGCTGTTTTTT.

This clonotype was observed at least ten times. This sequence joins TRBV6-1 and TRBJ2-7; possibly TRBD2 for D (5 bases). This CDR3 region has 14 residues. Trimming stripped 6 bases from V and 3 bases from J, with 15 bases between. CDR1 is MNHNS, CDR2 SASEGT, per germline. The CDR3 sequence: CASSPGLENYEQYV. Here the CDR3 DNA reads TGTGCCAGCAGCCCCGGACTGGAGAACTACGAGCAGTACGTC.

This clonotype was seen many times. The gene calls are TRBV4-3 and TRBJ2-1, with TRBD2 matching 10 bases. V shed 2 bases and J 9 bases; nucleotides not matched to a gene: 7. In germline, CDR1 is LGHNA, CDR2 YSLEER. The CDR3 consists of 15 residues. The CDR3 is CASSQNWASGGEQFF. The CDR3 DNA reads as TGCGCCAGCAGCCAAAACTGGGCTAGCGGGGGTGAGCAGTTCTTC.

This clonotype was observed at least ten times. V is TRBV19 and J is TRBJ2-2; 8 nucleotides align to TRBD2. Unmatched junction bases numbered 7, after V lost 7 bases and J lost 3 bases. The CDR3 spans 15 residues. Germline V gives CDR1 LNHDA, CDR2 SQIVND (reference sequence). CDR3 nucleotide sequence: TGTGCCAGTACTTCGCGGGGGGCCGACACCGGGGAGCTGTTTTTT. Translated: CASTSRGADTGELFF.

CDR3 sequence: CASSLTPVGNRGKTQYF. CDR3 nucleotides: TGTGCCAGCAGCTTAACGCCCGTCGGTAACAGGGGTAAGACCCAGTACTTC. The gene calls are TRBV7-2 and TRBJ2-5; 7 bases fit TRBD1. V was clipped by 2 bases and J by 6 bases; unmatched bases: 15. The CDR3 length is 17 residues. The germline V gene encodes CDR1 SGHTA and CDR2 FQGNSA.

Only a few counts were recorded for this clonotype. The chain couples TRBV20-1 to TRBJ1-2; 7 bases are shared with TRBD1. The CDR3 runs to 14 residues. The germline V gene encodes CDR1 DFQATT and CDR2 SNEGSKA (reference sequence). V lost 6 bases, J lost 2 bases, and 9 bases stayed unmatched. The CDR3: CSARLGTVNYGYTF. CDR3 in DNA: TGCAGTGCCAGGTTGGGGACAGTGAACTATGGCTACACCTTC.